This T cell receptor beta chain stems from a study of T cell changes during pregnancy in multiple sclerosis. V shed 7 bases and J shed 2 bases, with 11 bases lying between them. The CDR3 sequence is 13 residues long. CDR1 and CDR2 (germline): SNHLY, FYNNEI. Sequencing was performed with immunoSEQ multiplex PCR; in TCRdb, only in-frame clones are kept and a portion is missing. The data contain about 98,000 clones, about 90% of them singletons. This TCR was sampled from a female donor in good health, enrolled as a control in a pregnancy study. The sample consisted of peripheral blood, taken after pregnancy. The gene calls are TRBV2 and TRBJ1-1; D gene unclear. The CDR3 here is CASTKGGNTEAFF. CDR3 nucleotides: TGTGCCAGCACCAAGGGAGGTAACACTGAAGCTTTCTTT.